This T cell receptor beta chain comes out of a study of blood T cell repertoires in COVID-19. As for the study in general: Acute-phase and convalescent COVID-19 samples originated in the United States, Italy and Spain.

In the original analysis: The authors estimated nucleated cell counts from reference gene primer amplification. TCRdb's copy holds only in-frame clones and misses some; the assay was immunoSEQ multiplex PCR. D and trimming come from the DNA, and the V and J calls and clone size come from that table. Of 54,000 or so clones in the sample, approximately 83% are singletons; the top ten hold around 3.4%. The CDR3 has 14 amino acids. Germline V gene lookup returns CDR1 SGHTS and CDR2 YDEGEE. V was pared by 5 bases and J by 7 bases, with 18 bases between. This chain uses TRBV5-8 with TRBJ2-5, with D perhaps matching TRBD1 (6 bases). Input material: peripheral blood. The TCR was taken from a woman of 80 years or more with acute or convalescent COVID-19. The CDR3 spells CASRRQTGVGTQYF. CDR3 bases: TGTGCCAGCAGAAGGCAGACAGGTGTCGGGACCCAGTACTTC.